The clone carrying this TCR beta chain appeared many times. The CDR3 contains 11 residues. The V and J ends lost 5 bases and 13 bases respectively, with 12 bases between them. Germline CDR1 and CDR2: SGHTA and FQGTGA. TCRdb re-analyzed the PCR reads using MiXCR. This table holds 20,000 to 25,000 clones, around 16% found once. These data come from a study of metastatic and nonmetastatic thyroid tumors. Each patient came to thyroid surgery without any prior treatment (of any kind). This sequence joins TRBV7-3 and TRBJ2-1; D gene ambiguous. This clonotype originated in a female donor with papillary thyroid cancer or a benign thyroid nodule (not recorded which). Some clones in this sample may be carry-over from other donors' samples. Sequenced material: blood. The CDR3 loop is CASSGGAVQFF. CDR3 nucleotide sequence: TGTGCCAGCAGCGGCGGCGCGGTCCAGTTCTTC.